This TCR beta chain was captured by sequencing in a study of T cells in Graves' hyperthyroidism and ophthalmopathy (dated by TCRdb to the late 2010s). General notes on the study: Peripheral blood was sampled at the time of initial diagnosis, prior to any treatment. TCR V-J signatures able to tell the groups apart were searched for in a discovery cohort of 90 to 100 patients, of whom 40 to 45 had Graves' ophthalmopathy and about 60 had stable Graves' hyperthyroidism. Prospective prediction of ophthalmopathy was tested in an independent validation cohort of 18 hyperthyroidism patients and some 17 patients who later progressed to ophthalmopathy. The roughly 91 discovery patients were randomly split 7:3 into training and test sets. In several Graves' hyperthyroidism patients, the study also compared T-cell repertoires from thyroid tissue with T-cell repertoires from blood. After blood sampling, hyperthyroidism patients were treated with methimazole at a starting dose of 30 mg daily, and ophthalmopathy patients were treated with high-dose intravenous methylprednisolone. The paper describes TCR Vbeta CDR3 sequencing of 135 peripheral blood samples, made up of around 41 ophthalmopathy patients, approximately 73 hyperthyroidism patients and 17 progressor patients.

Ten or more counts support this clonotype. It lacks a known antigen. No base quality information exists; no much larger clone differs at one position. Moderately to severely active disease, a Clinical Activity Score of at least 3, a NOSPECS grade of at least 4, and a duration under 3 months were present in ophthalmopathy patients. Exclusion was applied to patients with uncontrolled infections, other autoimmune diseases, pregnancy or lactation. Diagnoses were based on clinical symptoms, serum thyroxine and TRAb, thyroid ultrasound and orbital computed tomography. PBMCs were separated from 10 ml of fresh peripheral blood using Ficoll-Paque density gradient centrifugation. Trizol reagent was used to extract total RNA, and RNA quality was then checked on an Agilent 2100 Bioanalyzer. Overall results and qualifications from the work: Sample size was not statistically predetermined, and blinding of investigators to group allocation was not performed. Most expanded thyroid clonotypes (frequency above 0.001) were also found in blood, which suggests that blood repertoires may mirror thyroid immune responses. A 13 V-J signature model separated ophthalmopathy from stable hyperthyroidism, with around 88% sensitivity and 81% to 82% specificity in cross-validation and 80%/75% in testing. In validation, progression to ophthalmopathy was predicted by the model with 70.59% sensitivity and roughly 76% specificity, a median of around 5.9 months before onset.

The TCR beta CDR3 regions were amplified from RNA transcripts. For the first round of RT-PCR on the TCR CDR3, the HTBI primer set was used together with the Qiagen OneStep RT-PCR kit. Libraries were constructed in a second round of multiplex PCR, after which size selection and purification were performed. Libraries were sequenced paired-end with 100 bp reads on an Illumina HiSeq2000. In the source study's methods: Raw data were processed with SOAPnuke, discarding reads with adapters, uncalled bases, mean Phred below 15, or no exact constant-primer or identifier match. High-quality paired reads were merged with COPE v1.2.5, and unique nucleotide sequences were defined as clonotypes. MiTCR v1.1 was used to align clonotypes to the IMGT TRBV, TRBD and TRBJ reference segments. Only V-J combinations with frequency above 0.0001, covering approximately 99% of repertoires, were analysed. A TCS score was defined as the ratio of F50 (clonal expansion) to E x V (chaos), with BLOSUM62-based TCRdist applied between CDR3 peptides within each V-J. Welch's t-statistics and random forest reduced 514 V-J features to about 12, which were used in a naive Bayes classifier (R e1071). TCRdb ran its own pipeline on the public reads, namely fastp trimming at Q25 and MiXCR clone calling, and kept in-frame beta chains. Identical CDR3 protein sequences are pooled into one entry, listed with their most common genes and DNA. These V and J calls originate from TCRdb's pipeline instead of the authors' own analysis. This sample lists some 50,000 distinct CDR3 sequences; over 40% were detected once. The ten largest clones capture roughly 9.1% of the sample.

Material for sequencing was blood. The receptor was derived from a woman aged 50 to 60 with Graves' ophthalmopathy.

This receptor carries the CDR3 CASSLDRAYEQYF. The DNA sequence is TGTGCCAGCAGCTTGGACCGCGCCTACGAGCAGTACTTC. This receptor chain uses TRBV6-1 and TRBJ2-7; the D gene cannot be resolved reliably. V is reduced by 6 bases and J by 2 bases, leaving a spacing of 11 bases between them. The CDR3, cysteine through phenylalanine, is 13 amino acids long. Of the read, only the CDR3 DNA is kept; its 39 bases are in frame from base 1. The germline V gene provides CDR1 MNHNS and CDR2 SASEGT.